This TCR beta chain was captured by sequencing in a study of blood T cell repertoires in COVID-19. At the level of the study: Material from acute and convalescent COVID-19 was sourced from the United States, Italy and Spain. In each case, the material was cDNA or gDNA derived from T cells, B-cell-depleted T cells, or PBMCs.

Per the germline V gene, CDR1 is LNHDA and CDR2 is SQIVND (reference sequence). The CDR3 has 16 residues. The trim removed 6 bases at V and 2 bases at J, leaving 7 bases unmatched. Sequencing was performed with immunoSEQ multiplex PCR; in TCRdb, only in-frame clones are kept and a portion is missing. The sample consists of just under 50,000 clones, about 88% of them appearing once. What was sequenced was peripheral blood. The clonotype comes from a human donor in a cohort sampled during active COVID-19. The V and J genes are TRBV19 and TRBJ2-5; 12 bases line up with TRBD2. CDR3 residues: CASSRGLAGDQETQYF. The CDR3 DNA reads as TGTGCCAGTAGCAGGGGACTAGCGGGTGATCAAGAGACCCAGTACTTC.